This TCR beta chain comes out of a study of T cell responses to AZD1222 COVID-19 vaccine. Across the whole study: Both about-4-week and about-12-week second-dose recipients were combined. Points from the study as a whole: Nearly half of spike-specific TCRs reportedly target variant regions that are unmutated in the B.1.351 and B.1.1.7 variants. Clonal diversity may have been underestimated in mostly white British donors. Repertoires were obtained only post-peak T cell response.

Assay: immunoSEQ multiplex PCR; the TCRdb copy retains only in-frame clones and omits some. This sample has more than 110,000 clones; 92% occur once, and the top ten carry about 3%. Concerning this clone itself: What it recognizes is unknown.

Deletions cut 8 bases from V and 8 bases from J, with 12 bases between. The CDR3 is 10 residues long. Germline-derived CDR1 and CDR2 are GTSNPN and SVGIG (reference sequence). The rearrangement joins TRBV30 to TRBJ1-2; D call uncertain. The TCR comes from an adult in good health. The starting material was peripheral blood, obtained on day 0 of AZD1222 vaccination. The CDR3 DNA follows: TGTGCCGTGAAGGCTGGCGGCTACACCTTC. Encoded protein: CAVKAGGYTF.